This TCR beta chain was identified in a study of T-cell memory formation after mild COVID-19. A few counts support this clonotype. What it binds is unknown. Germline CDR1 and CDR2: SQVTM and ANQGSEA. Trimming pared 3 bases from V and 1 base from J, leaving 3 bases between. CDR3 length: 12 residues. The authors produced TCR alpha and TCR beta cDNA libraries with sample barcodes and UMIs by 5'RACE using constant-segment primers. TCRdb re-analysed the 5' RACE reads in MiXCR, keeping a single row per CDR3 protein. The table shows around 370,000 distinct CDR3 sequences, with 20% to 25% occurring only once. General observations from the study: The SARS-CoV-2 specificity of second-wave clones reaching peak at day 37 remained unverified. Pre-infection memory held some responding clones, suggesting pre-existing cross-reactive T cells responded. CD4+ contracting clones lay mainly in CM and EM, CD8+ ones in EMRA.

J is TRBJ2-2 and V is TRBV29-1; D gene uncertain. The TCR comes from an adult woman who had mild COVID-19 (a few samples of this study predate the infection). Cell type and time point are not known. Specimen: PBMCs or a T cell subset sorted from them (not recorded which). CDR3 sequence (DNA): TGCAGCGTTGATTGGAACACCGGGGAGCTGTTTTTT. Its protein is CSVDWNTGELFF.